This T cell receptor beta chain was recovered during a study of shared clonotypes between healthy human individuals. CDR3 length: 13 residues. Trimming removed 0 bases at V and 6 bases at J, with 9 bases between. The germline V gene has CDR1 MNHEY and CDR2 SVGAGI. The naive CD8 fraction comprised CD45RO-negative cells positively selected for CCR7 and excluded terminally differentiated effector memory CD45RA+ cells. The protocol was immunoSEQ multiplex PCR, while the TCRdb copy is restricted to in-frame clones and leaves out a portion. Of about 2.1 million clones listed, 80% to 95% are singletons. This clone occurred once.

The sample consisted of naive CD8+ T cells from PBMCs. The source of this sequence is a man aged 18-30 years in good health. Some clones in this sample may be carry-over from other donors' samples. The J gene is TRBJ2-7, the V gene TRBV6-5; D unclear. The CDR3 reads CASSYSPSREQYF. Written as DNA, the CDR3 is TGTGCCAGCAGTTACTCGCCGTCGCGCGAGCAGTACTTC.